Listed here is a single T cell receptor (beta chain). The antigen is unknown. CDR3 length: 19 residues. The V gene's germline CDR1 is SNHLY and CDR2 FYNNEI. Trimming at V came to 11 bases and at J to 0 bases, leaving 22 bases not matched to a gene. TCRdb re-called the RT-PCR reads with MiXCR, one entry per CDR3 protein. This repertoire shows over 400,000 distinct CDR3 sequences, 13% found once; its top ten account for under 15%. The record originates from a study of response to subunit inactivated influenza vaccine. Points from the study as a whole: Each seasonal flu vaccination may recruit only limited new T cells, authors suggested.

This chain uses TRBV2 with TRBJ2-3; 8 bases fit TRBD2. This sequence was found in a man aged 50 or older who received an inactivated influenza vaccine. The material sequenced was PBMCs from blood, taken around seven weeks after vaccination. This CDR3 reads CALSSSGATSATSTDTQYF. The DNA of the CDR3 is TGTGCCCTCAGCTCCTCAGGGGCGACTAGCGCAACTAGCACAGATACGCAGTATTTT.